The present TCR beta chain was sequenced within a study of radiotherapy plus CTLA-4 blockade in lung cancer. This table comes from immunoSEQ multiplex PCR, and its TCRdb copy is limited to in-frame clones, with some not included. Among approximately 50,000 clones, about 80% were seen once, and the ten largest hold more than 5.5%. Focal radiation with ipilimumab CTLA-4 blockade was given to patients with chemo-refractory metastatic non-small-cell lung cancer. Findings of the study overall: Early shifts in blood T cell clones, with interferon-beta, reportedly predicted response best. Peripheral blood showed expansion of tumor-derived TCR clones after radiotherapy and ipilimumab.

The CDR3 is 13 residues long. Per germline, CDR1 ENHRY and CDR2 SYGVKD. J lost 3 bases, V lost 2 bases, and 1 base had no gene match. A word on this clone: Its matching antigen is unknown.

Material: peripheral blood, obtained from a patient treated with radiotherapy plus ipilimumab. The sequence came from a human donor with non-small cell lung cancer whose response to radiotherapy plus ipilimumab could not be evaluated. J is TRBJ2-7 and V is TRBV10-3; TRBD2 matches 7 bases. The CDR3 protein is CAISEERGYEQYF. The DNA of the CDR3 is TGTGCCATCAGTGAGGAGCGGGGCTACGAGCAGTACTTC.